This entry lists 24 T cell receptor beta chains sequenced from one sample in a study of cytomegalovirus exposure and HLA in healthy donors. 13 Jbeta primers and 60 Vbeta primers were used for the PCR. The protocol was immunoSEQ multiplex PCR, while the TCRdb copy is restricted to in-frame clones and leaves out a portion. Among 250,000 to 350,000 clones listed, 72% were seen once. The specimen sequenced was PBMCs. Receptors were obtained from a female donor in good health and CMV-seronegative.

This clone was found once. This chain links TRBV19 with TRBJ2-1, with D maybe TRBD2 (6 bases). CDR3 length equals 13 residues. Trimming took 4 bases from V and 6 from J, leaving 10 bases between them. Germline V gene lookup returns CDR1 LNHDA and CDR2 SQIVND (reference sequence). CDR3 in amino acids: CASSSGDRNEQFF. The CDR3 DNA reads as TGTGCCAGTAGTAGCGGGGACCGCAATGAGCAGTTCTTC.

The J gene is TRBJ1-1, the V gene TRBV10-3; TRBD1 agrees at 12 bases. V lost 0 bases to trimming and J lost 6 bases; unmatched junction nucleotides: 5. This CDR3 has 16 amino acids. The germline gives CDR1 ENHRY, CDR2 SYGVKD. The CDR3 region is CAISESGTGGAAEAFF. CDR3 DNA sequence: TGTGCCATCAGTGAGTCTGGGACAGGGGGCGCAGCTGAAGCTTTCTTT.

This chain joins TRBV30 and TRBJ1-2; tentative D call: TRBD1 (6 bases). V dropped 0 bases and J dropped 7 bases, with 21 bases sitting between them. CDR1 is GTSNPN and CDR2 is SVGIG in the germline V gene (reference sequence). The CDR3 has 16 residues. The CDR3 DNA sequence: TGTGCCTGGAGTGTGGCAGGGGCCACGGCGTGGGGTGGCTACACCTTC. Amino acids: CAWSVAGATAWGGYTF.

This chain links TRBV2 with TRBJ2-7, with 7 bases aligning to TRBD2. The germline V gene encodes CDR1 SNHLY and CDR2 FYNNEI. The CDR3 is 14 amino acids. With V trimmed by 3 bases and J by 4 bases, 6 bases remained unmatched. The CDR3 loop reads CASSDQRDNYEQYF. The CDR3 DNA reads as TGTGCCAGCAGTGATCAGCGGGATAATTACGAGCAGTACTTC. The full variable domain, in which reference TRBV2 and TRBJ2-7 provide the parts outside the CDR3, is EPEVTQTPSHQVTQMGQEVILRCVPISNHLYFYWYRQILGQKVEFLVSFYNNEISEKSEIFDDQFSVERPDGSNFTLKIRSTKLEDSAMYFCASSDQRDNYEQYFGPGTRLTVT.

This clone appeared a few times. The J gene is TRBJ2-5, the V gene TRBV5-1; TRBD1 might be the D (6 bases). Trimming took 4 bases from V and 4 from J, leaving 14 bases between them. The CDR3 sequence is 14 residues long. Germline CDR1 and CDR2: SGHRS and YFSETQ. CDR3 bases: TGCGCCAGCAGCGGTACAGGGAAGAGAGAGACCCAGTACTTC. It translates to CASSGTGKRETQYF.

V is TRBV27 and J is TRBJ1-4; a weak D match, TRBD1 (5 bases). Trimming stripped 5 bases from V and 4 bases from J, with 11 bases between. The germline gives CDR1 MNHEY, CDR2 SMNVEV (reference sequence). The CDR3 is 14 residues long. In DNA, the CDR3 is TGTGCCAGCAGTCCGCAGGGAAATAATGAAAAACTGTTTTTT. Its translation is CASSPQGNNEKLFF.

The rearrangement links TRBV28 to TRBJ1-2; 7 nucleotides align to TRBD1. Germline V lookup: CDR1 MDHEN, CDR2 SYDVKM. The CDR3 sequence is 16 residues long. After removal of 5 bases from V and 9 bases from J, the junction contained 18 bases not matched to a gene. The CDR3 region has the DNA TGTGCCAGCAGTCCGCGTTCCCGACAGGGTGTCAAGCGCTACACCTTC. It encodes CASSPRSRQGVKRYTF.

This clone was counted once. The V call is TRBV9, the J call TRBJ2-2; D gene uncertain. Germline-derived CDR1 and CDR2 are SGDLS and YYNGEE. This CDR3 is built from 14 residues. V gave up 0 bases and J gave up 13 bases, with 16 bases separating them. CDR3 sequence (DNA): TGTGCCAGCAGCGTAGCTGTTATTCCGGGTGGGCTGTTTTTT. Amino acid sequence: CASSVAVIPGGLFF.

This clone was seen more than once but under ten times. The genes are TRBV18 and TRBJ2-6, with D unclear. V was clipped by 0 bases and J by 10 bases, with 7 bases between them. CDR1 and CDR2 from the germline V gene are KGHSH and LQKENI. This CDR3 is built from 13 residues. The CDR3 here is CASSPPETNVLTF. The CDR3 coding sequence is TGTGCCAGCTCACCACCAGAGACTAACGTCCTGACTTTC.

The chain uses TRBV9 and TRBJ2-3; D uncertain. Trimming took off 4 bases at V and 2 bases at J, with 5 bases between the two ends. Germline CDR1 and CDR2: SGDLS and YYNGEE. The CDR3 sequence is 12 residues long. Written as DNA, the CDR3 is TGTGCCAGCAGCTCCAACACAGATACGCAGTATTTT. This sequence encodes CASSSNTDTQYF.

The CDR3 loop is CASAYFRGLNTEAFF. The DNA for the CDR3 is TGTGCCAGCGCCTATTTCAGGGGGCTGAACACTGAAGCTTTCTTT. The genes are TRBV18 and TRBJ1-1, with 8 bases fitting TRBD1. The V gene's germline CDR1 is KGHSH and CDR2 LQKENI. The CDR3 is 15 amino acids. The trim removed 8 bases at V and 0 bases at J, leaving 8 bases unmatched.

The V gene is TRBV4-2, the J gene TRBJ2-5; 16 positions match TRBD2. V trimming: 1 base; J trimming: 5 bases; junction bases outside the gene matches: 7. This CDR3 spans 18 amino acids. CDR1 and CDR2 (germline): LGHNA, YNFKEQ. CDR3 amino acids: CASSQAGTSGRVKETQYF. For the CDR3, the DNA is TGTGCCAGCAGCCAAGCCGGGACTAGCGGGAGGGTAAAGGAGACCCAGTACTTC.

The chain recombines TRBV5-1 with TRBJ1-2; D may be TRBD1 (5 bases). The CDR3 sequence is 13 residues long. Per the germline V gene, CDR1 is SGHRS and CDR2 is YFSETQ. V shed 0 bases and J shed 6 bases, with 9 bases lying between them. The CDR3 spells CASSLGQSNGYTF. The CDR3 DNA sequence: TGCGCCAGCAGCTTGGGACAGTCAAATGGCTACACCTTC.

This clone showed up just once. The rearrangement joins TRBV11-2 to TRBJ2-3; no firm D call. V was cut by 1 base and J by 4 bases, with 12 bases left in between. The CDR3 is 15 residues long. Germline V gene data show CDR1 as SGHAT and CDR2 as FQNNGV. The CDR3 coding sequence is TGTGCCAGCAGCTTAGGCGGCAGATCCCCAGATACGCAGTATTTT. Its protein product is CASSLGGRSPDTQYF.

V and J are TRBV5-4 and TRBJ2-7; 8 nucleotides align to TRBD1. V lost 4 bases to trimming and J lost 3 bases; unmatched junction nucleotides: 12. From germline, CDR1 is SGHNT and CDR2 YYREEE (reference sequence). The CDR3 is made up of 16 amino acids. The CDR3 loop is CASSPEPGQEFYEQYF. CDR3 in DNA: TGTGCCAGCAGCCCAGAACCGGGACAGGAGTTCTACGAGCAGTACTTC.

This chain connects TRBV27 to TRBJ2-5; the D gene is possibly TRBD1 (6 bases). The J call may be faulty, since TRBJ2-7 better matches the DNA end. The CDR3 has 14 residues. Germline values: CDR1 MNHEY, CDR2 SMNVEV (reference sequence). The CDR3 loop is CASSLGGMVYEQYF. CDR3 DNA sequence: TGTGCCAGCAGTCTAGGGGGAATGGTTTACGAGCAGTACTTC.

The chain has TRBV4-2 and TRBJ2-1; 8 nucleotides line up with TRBD2. This CDR3 is 17 amino acids long. Germline V gene sequence: CDR1 LGHNA, CDR2 YNFKEQ. The V segment lost 0 bases and the J segment 8 bases; nucleotides outside the gene matches: 12. The CDR3 DNA reads TGTGCCAGCAGCCAAGAGTTCAGCGGGAGTCCTACGTATGAGCAGTTCTTC. It yields the protein CASSQEFSGSPTYEQFF.

The chain joins TRBV19 to TRBJ2-3; D is perhaps TRBD2 (6 bases). Germline lookup yields CDR1 LNHDA and CDR2 SQIVND (reference sequence). The length of the CDR3 is 14 residues. V was pared by 2 bases and J by 6 bases, with 12 bases between. DNA for the CDR3: TGTGCCAGTAGTATAACGAGACTAGGGGATACGCAGTATTTT. Protein: CASSITRLGDTQYF.

This chain links TRBV6-5 with TRBJ2-1; D might be TRBD2 (6 bases). The CDR3 has 14 amino acids. CDR1 and CDR2 from the germline V gene are MNHEY and SVGAGI. The germline V and J ends were trimmed by 2 bases and 7 bases, with 12 bases remaining between them. DNA of the CDR3: TGTGCCAGCAGTTACGGCGGGGAAGGGAATGAGCAGTTCTTC. The encoded protein is CASSYGGEGNEQFF.

V gene TRBV10-1 combines with J gene TRBJ2-7; 9 bases fit TRBD1. V gave up 8 bases and J gave up 4 bases; unmatched junction bases: 6. The CDR3 totals 13 residues. Germline-derived CDR1 and CDR2 are WNHNN and SYGVQD (reference sequence). The chain's CDR3 is CASAGQGKYEQYF. CDR3 in DNA: TGCGCCAGCGCGGGACAGGGTAAATACGAGCAGTACTTC.

This clone was found a few times. V gene TRBV7-2 combines with J gene TRBJ1-1; D unclear. The CDR3 has 13 amino acids. Looked up from germline, CDR1 is SGHTA and CDR2 is FQGNSA. Trimming left V 2 bases short and J 5 bases short, with 9 bases between. Written as DNA, the CDR3 is TGTGCCAGCAGCTTAAGTTTAACTACTGAAGCTTTCTTT. Its translation is CASSLSLTTEAFF.

The gene calls are TRBV9 and TRBJ2-1, with D possibly being TRBD2 (5 bases). This CDR3 is built from 16 residues. Germline V gene lookup returns CDR1 SGDLS and CDR2 YYNGEE. V gave up 0 bases and J gave up 8 bases, with 18 bases separating them. The CDR3 bases are TGTGCCAGCAGCGTAGAACCGGCTAGCTCTGGGGATGAGCAGTTCTTC. Translation: CASSVEPASSGDEQFF.

The CDR3, as DNA: TGCGCCAGCAGCCAAGTATCGCCCGGGACAGTCAGCTCTGGAAACACCATATATTTT. Its protein is CASSQVSPGTVSSGNTIYF. This sequence joins TRBV4-1 and TRBJ1-3, with 7 nucleotides matching TRBD1. This CDR3 comprises 19 residues. The trim removed 1 base at V and 0 bases at J, leaving 12 bases unmatched. Germline CDR1 reads MGHRA; CDR2 reads YSYEKL.

The V gene is TRBV25-1, the J gene TRBJ1-4; no clear D. The CDR3 is made up of 16 amino acids. Germline assignment: CDR1 MGHDK and CDR2 SYGVNS. The germline V and J ends were trimmed by 1 base and 8 bases, with 17 bases remaining between them. CDR3 residues: CASSESGRGNGEKLFF. In DNA form, the CDR3 reads TGTGCCAGCAGTGAATCGGGGAGAGGGAACGGCGAAAAACTGTTTTTT.